This TCR beta chain was retrieved from a study of OX40 agonist ivuxolimab in advanced cancers. The CDR3 spans 14 residues. Germline V CDR1 and CDR2: LNHNV, YYDKDF (reference sequence). V was pared by 1 base and J by 0 bases, with 6 bases between. Clones were read by immunoSEQ multiplex PCR, and TCRdb kept only the in-frame ones, dropping some. The sample records approximately 88,000 clones, around nine tenths being singletons. Material: CD4+ or CD8+ T cells sorted from blood, obtained in a trial of the OX40 agonist ivuxolimab. This clonotype was sampled from an adult with an advanced solid tumor such as melanoma, head and neck, liver or kidney cancer. This chain joins TRBV15 and TRBJ1-1; no definite D call. The CDR3 coding sequence is TGTGCCACCAGCAGAGGGGAAATGAACACTGAAGCTTTCTTT. Translated: CATSRGEMNTEAFF.